A selection of T cell receptor beta chains follows, all from one sample in a study of blood T cell repertoires in COVID-19. Clones were sequenced by immunoSEQ multiplex PCR, and TCRdb holds only the in-frame ones, with some missing. The table records about 75,000 clones, around 89% of them present only once. Sequencing input: peripheral blood. These TCRs come from a woman aged 70-85 years with acute or convalescent COVID-19. The CDR3 runs from the conserved cysteine through the conserved F or W. D genes are given only for firm matches.

V gene	J gene	D gene	CDR3 DNA	CDR3 protein
TRBV10-3	TRBJ1-4	TRBD1	TGTGCCATCAGAGGGACAGCTACTAATGAAAAACTGTTTTTT	CAIRGTATNEKLFF
TRBV5-4	TRBJ1-1	TRBD1	TGTGCCAGCAGCTTGGCCGGACAGGGGAACACTGAAGCTTTCTTT	CASSLAGQGNTEAFF
TRBV5-5	TRBJ1-5	TRBD1	TGTGCCAGCAGCTCGGACAGGGGGATTAATAGCAATCAGCCCCAGCATTTT	CASSSDRGINSNQPQHF
TRBV6-2/TRBV6-3	TRBJ2-1	TRBD2	TGTGCCAGCAGTTACACAGCGGGACTTCCAAATGAGCAGTTCTTC	CASSYTAGLPNEQFF
TRBV28	TRBJ1-2	TRBD1	TGTGCCAGCAGTCTCATACCGGGACAGGGGTCTGGCTACACCTTC	CASSLIPGQGSGYTF
TRBV5-1	TRBJ1-6	.	TGCGCCAGCAGCTTGGGACAATTTGGGGGAGGGTCCTCACCCCTCCACTTT	CASSLGQFGGGSSPLHF
TRBV25-1	TRBJ1-6	.	TGTGCCAGCAGTGGGACAGTCTATTCACCCCTCCACTTT	CASSGTVYSPLHF
TRBV27	TRBJ1-3	.	TGTGCCAGCAGTTTAGCAGGCAGCTCTGGAAACACCATATATTTT	CASSLAGSSGNTIYF
TRBV2	TRBJ2-5	.	TGTGCCAGCAGCGAATGGACAGACCAAGAGACCCAGTACTTC	CASSEWTDQETQYF
TRBV18	TRBJ1-1	TRBD1	TGTGCCAGCTCACAACAGGGGCTAACTGAAGCTTTCTTT	CASSQQGLTEAFF
TRBV29-1	TRBJ1-1	.	TGCAGCGTTGACGGGGACACTGAAGCTTTCTTT	CSVDGDTEAFF
TRBV6-5	TRBJ1-1	TRBD1	TGTGCCAGCAGTTACGGACAGGGCTGGTACACTGAAGCTTTCTTT	CASSYGQGWYTEAFF
TRBV28	TRBJ2-7	.	TGTGCCAGCAGCCCTGGGGCAGAAATCGTATCAGTCCTGCAAGCCGAGCAGTACTTC	CASSPGAEIVSVLQAEQYF